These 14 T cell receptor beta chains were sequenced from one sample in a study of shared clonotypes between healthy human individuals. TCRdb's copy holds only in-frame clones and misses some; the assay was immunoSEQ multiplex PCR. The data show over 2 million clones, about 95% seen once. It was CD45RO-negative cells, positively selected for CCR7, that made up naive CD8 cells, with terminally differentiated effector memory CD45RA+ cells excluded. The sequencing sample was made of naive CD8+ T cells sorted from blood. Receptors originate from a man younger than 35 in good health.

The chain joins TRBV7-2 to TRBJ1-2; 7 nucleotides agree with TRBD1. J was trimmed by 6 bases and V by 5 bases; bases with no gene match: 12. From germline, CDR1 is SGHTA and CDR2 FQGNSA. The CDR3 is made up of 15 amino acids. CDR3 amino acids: CASSPEPRGMDGYTF. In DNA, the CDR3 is TGTGCCAGCAGCCCAGAACCCAGGGGGATGGATGGCTACACCTTC.

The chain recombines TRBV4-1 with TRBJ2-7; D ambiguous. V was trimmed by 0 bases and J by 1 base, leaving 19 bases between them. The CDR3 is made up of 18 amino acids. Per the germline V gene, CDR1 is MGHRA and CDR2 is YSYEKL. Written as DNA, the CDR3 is TGCGCCAGCAGCCAAGATGGCCCCCGGACCATGGGGTCCTACGAGCAGTACTTC. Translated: CASSQDGPRTMGSYEQYF.

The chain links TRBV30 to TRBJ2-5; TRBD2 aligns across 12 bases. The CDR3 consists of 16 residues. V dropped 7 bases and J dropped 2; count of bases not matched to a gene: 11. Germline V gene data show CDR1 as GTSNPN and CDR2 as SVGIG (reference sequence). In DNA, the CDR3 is TGTGCCTCCCGGACTAGCGGGGAGGGGCTACAAGAGACCCAGTACTTC. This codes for CASRTSGEGLQETQYF.

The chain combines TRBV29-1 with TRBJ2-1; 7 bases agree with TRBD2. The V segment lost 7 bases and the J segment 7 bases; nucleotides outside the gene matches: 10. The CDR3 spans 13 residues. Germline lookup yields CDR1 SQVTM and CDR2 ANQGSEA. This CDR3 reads CSAPGFGGNEQFF. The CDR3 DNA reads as TGCAGCGCCCCCGGGTTCGGGGGGAATGAGCAGTTCTTC.

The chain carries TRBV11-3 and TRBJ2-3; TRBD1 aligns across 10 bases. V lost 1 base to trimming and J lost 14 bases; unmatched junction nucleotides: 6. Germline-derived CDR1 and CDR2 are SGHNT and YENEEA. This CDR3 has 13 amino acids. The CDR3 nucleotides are TGTGCCAGCAGCTTAGTGACAGGGGGCGCGTTGTATTTT. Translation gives CASSLVTGGALYF.

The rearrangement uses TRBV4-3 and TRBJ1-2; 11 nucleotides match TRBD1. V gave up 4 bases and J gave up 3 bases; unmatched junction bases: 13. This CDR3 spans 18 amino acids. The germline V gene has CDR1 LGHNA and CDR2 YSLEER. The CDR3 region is CASSRDGTGGTLYYGYTF. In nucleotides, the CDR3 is TGCGCCAGCAGCCGAGACGGGACAGGGGGAACCCTTTACTATGGCTACACCTTC.

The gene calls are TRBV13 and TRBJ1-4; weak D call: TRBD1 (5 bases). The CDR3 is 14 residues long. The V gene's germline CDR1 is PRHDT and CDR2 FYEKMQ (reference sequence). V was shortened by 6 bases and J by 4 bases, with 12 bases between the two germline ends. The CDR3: CASSSTEGNEKLFF. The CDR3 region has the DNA TGTGCCAGCAGTTCGACAGAGGGTAATGAAAAACTGTTTTTT.

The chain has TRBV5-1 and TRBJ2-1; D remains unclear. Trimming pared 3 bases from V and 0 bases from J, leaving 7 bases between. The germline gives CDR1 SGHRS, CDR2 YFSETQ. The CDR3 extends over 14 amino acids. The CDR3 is CASSWSSSYNEQFF. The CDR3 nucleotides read TGCGCCAGCAGCTGGTCTAGCTCCTACAATGAGCAGTTCTTC.

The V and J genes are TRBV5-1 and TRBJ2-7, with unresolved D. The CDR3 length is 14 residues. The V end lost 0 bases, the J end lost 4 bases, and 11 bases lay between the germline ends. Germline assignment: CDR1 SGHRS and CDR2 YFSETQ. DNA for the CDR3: TGCGCCAGCAGCTTGGTGGGTGAGACGTACGAGCAGTACTTC. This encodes CASSLVGETYEQYF.

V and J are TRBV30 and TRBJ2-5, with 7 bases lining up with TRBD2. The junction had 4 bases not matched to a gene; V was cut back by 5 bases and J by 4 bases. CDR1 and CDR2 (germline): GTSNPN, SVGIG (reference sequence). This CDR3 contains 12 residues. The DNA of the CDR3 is TGTGCCTGGTTACCGGGAGGAGAGACCCAGTACTTC. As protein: CAWLPGGETQYF.

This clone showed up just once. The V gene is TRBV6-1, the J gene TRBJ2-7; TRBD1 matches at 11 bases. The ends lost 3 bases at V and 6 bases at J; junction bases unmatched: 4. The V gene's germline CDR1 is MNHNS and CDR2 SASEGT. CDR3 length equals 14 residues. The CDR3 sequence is CASSDGQGAVEQYF. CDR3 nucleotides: TGTGCCAGCAGTGACGGACAGGGGGCGGTCGAGCAGTACTTC.

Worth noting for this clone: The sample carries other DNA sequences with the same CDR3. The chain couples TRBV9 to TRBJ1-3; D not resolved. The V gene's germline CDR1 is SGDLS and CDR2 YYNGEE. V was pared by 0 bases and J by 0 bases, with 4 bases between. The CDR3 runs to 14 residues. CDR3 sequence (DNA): TGTGCCAGCAGCGTAGCGAGCTCTGGAAACACCATATATTTT. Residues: CASSVASSGNTIYF.

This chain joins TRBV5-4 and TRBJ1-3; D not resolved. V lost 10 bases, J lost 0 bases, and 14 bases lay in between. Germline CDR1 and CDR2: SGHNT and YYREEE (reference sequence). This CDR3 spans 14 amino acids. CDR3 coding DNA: TGTGCCGGGCGGACGGGGAGCTCTGGAAACACCATATATTTT. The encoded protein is CAGRTGSSGNTIYF. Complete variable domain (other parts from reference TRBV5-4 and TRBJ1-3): ETGVTQSPTHLIKTRGQQVTLRCSSQSGHNTVSWYQQALGQGPQFIFQYYREEENGRGNFPPRFSGLQFPNYSSELNVNALELDDSALYLCAGRTGSSGNTIYFGEGSWLTVV.

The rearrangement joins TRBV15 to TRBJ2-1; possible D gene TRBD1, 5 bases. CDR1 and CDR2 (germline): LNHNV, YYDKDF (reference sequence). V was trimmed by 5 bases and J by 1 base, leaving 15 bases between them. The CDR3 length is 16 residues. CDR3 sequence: CATSGGAGQSYNEQFF. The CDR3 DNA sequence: TGTGCCACCAGCGGTGGGGCAGGTCAATCCTACAATGAGCAGTTCTTC.